This T cell receptor beta chain is drawn from a study of shared clonotypes between healthy human individuals (dated by TCRdb to the early 2020s). Background for the entire study: The cohort comprised two women and a few men aged 18 to 49 years. Different laboratories and diverse techniques were used to prepare libraries and sequence TCR repertoires, to increase sequencing depth and limit assay-specific biases. Leukapheresis yielded between about 0.8 and 9.5 billion PBMCs per donor. Blood TCR repertoires of roughly five healthy adults were deeply sequenced to estimate repertoire size and the extent of clonotype sharing between individuals. Per donor, three plates each were used for CD4 naive and CD4 memory, two for CD8 naive, and one for CD8 memory. Study-wide conclusions, independent of this receptor: Higher generation probabilities were observed for clonotypes shared by all four sorted-subset donors than for non-shared clonotypes. Sampling was restricted to blood, and TCR repertoires in tissue are likely to differ from TCR repertoires in blood. Because the study included only a small number of donors, the genetic and exposure-history diversity represented was limited. Sharing across several donors was observed for around 5% of naive CD4, over 3% of naive CD8, roughly 2.4% of memory CD4, and 0.4% of memory CD8 clonotypes. Rarefaction of sorted-subset datasets indicated incomplete sequencing despite the large sequencing depth. Pairwise subsampling indicated that sequencing depth was expected to affect the degree of clonotype sharing among donors. Estimated clonotype richness was generally larger for naive than for memory subsets.

Comments on this clone: The target of this receptor is not known. Base qualities are not provided; no much larger clone lies one nucleotide away.

V is shortened by 5 bases, J by 1 base, and the region joining them spans 30 bases. The cysteine opens and the phenylalanine closes a CDR3 of 21 amino acids. Only CDR3 DNA remains: 63 bases, in frame from the first base. In the germline V gene, CDR1 corresponds to MDHEN and CDR2 to SYDVKM. Using the deep immunoSEQ assay, multiplex PCR amplified TCR CDR3 regions from genomic DNA. For each cell subset, the extracted genomic DNA was distributed evenly across all wells of several immunoSEQ 96-well plates, and each plate served as one replicate. For sorted subsets, around 0.2 ug genomic DNA, equal to 25,000 to 35,000 T cell genomes, was loaded into each replicate PCR. Purified libraries were quantified with a Qubit 3.0 fluorometer, sized on a Bioanalyzer 2100, and re-quantified with the KAPA Library Quantification kit. Every immunoSEQ 96-well plate was sequenced on a dedicated single-read 150-cycle Illumina NextSeq 550 flow cell. On the authors' methods: The immunoSEQ output contained only junctional sequences without quality scores, so filtering could not match that applied to full-length reads. To assign V/J genes and CDR3, sequences were annotated using PyIR, a Python wrapper for IgBLAST v1.9, with IMGT germline references. Reads were filtered out if the reads had weak V/J assignments (E-value above 1e-6), no CDR3, stop codons, out-of-frame junctions, or ambiguous translated residues. V3J clonotypes were defined by identical inferred V gene, J gene, and CDR3 amino acid sequence. Percentage overlap between repertoires was calculated by dividing the number of shared unique clonotypes by the size of the smaller repertoire. Richness of each repertoire was evaluated using RTK rarefaction, the Chao1 estimator, and Recon v2.1 estimates of unobserved clonotypes. OLGA was used to compute generation probabilities for all TCRbeta clonotypes that the gDNA method yielded from a handful of donors. This immuneACCESS table, as held by TCRdb, lists in-frame sequences with V and J called but not all clones. Of the missing ones, under half trace to an unresolved V gene in checked studies; the others have no known cause. V, J and clone size are those of that table, while D and trimming were read from the DNA. The table for this sample lists fewer than 1.4 million clones; 70% to 80% of them were counted only once. The ten largest make up roughly 0.61% of the sample.

Donors were healthy HIV-negative adults with no recently reported acute infections or vaccinations. Only Caucasian adults living in Nashville, Tennessee, USA were represented among the donors. CD4+ T cells were enriched through magnetic negative selection, after which naive cells were positively selected on CD45RA and the remaining negative fraction served as the memory subset. After blood collection by leukapheresis, PBMCs were isolated using Ficoll-Histopaque density gradient centrifugation and then cryopreserved in the vapor phase of liquid nitrogen. Analytical flow cytometry was used to check the purity and quantity of each magnetically sorted T cell population. Genomic DNA was isolated from each sorted fraction and quantified by UV absorbance on a Nanodrop 2000c.

The sequencing input was memory CD4+ T cells from PBMCs. The cell subset or site label corresponds to: CD45RA-negative fraction. The chain uses TRBV28 and TRBJ1-5; possibly the D gene is TRBD1, per 6 matching bases. This TCR was sampled from a man aged 18 to 35 in good health. Some clones in this sample may be carry-over from other donors' samples. The DNA sequence reads TGTGCCAGCAGTCCACCACGGGCGGGGCAGGGGAAGGGGTCGAGCAATCAGCCCCAGCATTTT. Translated, this gives CASSPPRAGQGKGSSNQPQHF.